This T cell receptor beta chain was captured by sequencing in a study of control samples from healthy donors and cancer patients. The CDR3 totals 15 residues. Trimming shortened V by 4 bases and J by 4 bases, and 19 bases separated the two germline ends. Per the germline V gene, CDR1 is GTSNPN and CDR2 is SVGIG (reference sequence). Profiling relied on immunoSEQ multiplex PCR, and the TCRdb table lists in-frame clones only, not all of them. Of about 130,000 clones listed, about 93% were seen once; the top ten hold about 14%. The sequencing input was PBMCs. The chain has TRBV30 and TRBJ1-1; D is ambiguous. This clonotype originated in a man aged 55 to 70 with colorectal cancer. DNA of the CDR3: TGTGCCTGGACTTTACAGTTGGGAGGTGGCACTGAAGCTTTCTTT. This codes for CAWTLQLGGGTEAFF. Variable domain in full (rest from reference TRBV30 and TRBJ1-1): SQTIHQWPATLVQPVGSPLSLECTVEGTSNPNLYWYRQAAGRGLQLLFYSVGIGQISSEVPQNLSASRPQDRQFILSSKKLLLSDSGFYLCAWTLQLGGGTEAFFGQGTRLTVV.